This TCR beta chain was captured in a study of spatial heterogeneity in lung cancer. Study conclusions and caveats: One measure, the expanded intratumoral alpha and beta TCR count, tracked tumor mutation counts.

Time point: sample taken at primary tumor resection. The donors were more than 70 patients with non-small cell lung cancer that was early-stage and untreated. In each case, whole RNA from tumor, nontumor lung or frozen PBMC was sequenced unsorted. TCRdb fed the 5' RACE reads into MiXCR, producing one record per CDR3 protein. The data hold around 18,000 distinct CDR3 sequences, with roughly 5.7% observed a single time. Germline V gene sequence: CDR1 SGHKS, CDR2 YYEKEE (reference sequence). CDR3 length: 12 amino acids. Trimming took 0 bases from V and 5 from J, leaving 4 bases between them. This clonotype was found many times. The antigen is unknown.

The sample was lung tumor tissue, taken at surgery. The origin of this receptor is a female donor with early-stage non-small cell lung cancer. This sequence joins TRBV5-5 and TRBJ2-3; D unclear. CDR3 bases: TGTGCCAGCAGCTTGGGTGGAGATACGCAGTATTTT. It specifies CASSLGGDTQYF.